The next 23 T cell receptor beta chains were all read from a single sample in a study of spatial heterogeneity in lung cancer. Time point given: sample taken at primary tumor resection. Study-wide points: How many expanded intratumoral alpha and beta TCRs were present tracked the tumor mutation count, which was a count of nonsynonymous mutations.

These receptors are not linked to any known antigen. TCRdb independently ran MiXCR on the 5' RACE reads; one entry per CDR3 protein. The data hold about 1,400 distinct CDR3 sequences, with over 10% observed a single time. Sequences were derived from lung tumor tissue, sampled at surgery. Every receptor here comes from a female donor with early-stage non-small cell lung cancer.

By proportion, this clonotype is medium-sized. This beta chain appears as a stray read in a library generated for alpha chains; its size is not informative. The chain links TRBV24-1 to TRBJ2-3; 8 nucleotides agree with TRBD2. Germline trimming cut 5 bases from V and 6 bases from J; bases unmatched to any gene: 9. Per the germline V gene, CDR1 is KGHDR and CDR2 is SFDVKD. This CDR3 has 15 residues. In DNA, the CDR3 is TGTGCCACCAGTGCGAGCGGGAGCGTCTTGGATACGCAGTATTTT. Translating it yields CATSASGSVLDTQYF.

This clonotype was found a few times. Because this beta chain is a stray read in a library intended to capture alpha chains, its abundance should not be given much weight. J is TRBJ2-1 and V is TRBV4-1; D is unresolved. The germline CDR1 and CDR2 sequences are MGHRA and YSYEKL. Trimming stripped 1 base from V and 4 bases from J, with 5 bases between. The CDR3 contains 13 residues. Here the CDR3 DNA reads TGCGCCAGCAGCCAAGGGAGTTACAATGAGCAGTTCTTC. Encoded protein: CASSQGSYNEQFF.

This clonotype is large in the sample. Since it is a stray read in a library aimed at alpha chains, this beta chain has a size that is not meaningful. The chain employs TRBV5-1 and TRBJ2-3; D is possibly TRBD2 (7 bases). Trimming left V 1 base short and J 6 bases short, with 18 bases between. The CDR3 runs to 16 residues. Germline V gives CDR1 SGHRS, CDR2 YFSETQ. The CDR3, as DNA: TGCGCCAGCAGCTTGCTCGGCGGGGGCAAGGTGGATACGCAGTATTTT. This translates into CASSLLGGGKVDTQYF. The whole variable domain, filled in from reference TRBV5-1 and TRBJ2-3, reads KAGVTQTPRYLIKTRGQQVTLSCSPISGHRSVSWYQQTPGQGLQFLFEYFSETQRNKGNFPGRFSGRQFSNSRSEMNVSTLELGDSALYLCASSLLGGGKVDTQYFGPGTRLTVL.

In this sample, this clonotype is large (0.1 to 1%). The library was designed around alpha chains, so this beta chain is a stray read whose abundance carries little weight. This chain's CDR3 is CASSLEPGNQWSNQPQHF. The CDR3 DNA reads TGTGCCAGCAGCTTGGAGCCAGGGAATCAGTGGAGCAATCAGCCCCAGCATTTT. The V call is TRBV5-5, the J call TRBJ1-5; D perhaps matches TRBD1 (5 bases). V lost 0 bases and J 1 base, leaving 17 bases between the germline ends. This CDR3 is built from 18 residues. Germline V lookup: CDR1 SGHKS, CDR2 YYEKEE (reference sequence).

This clonotype is categorized as medium-sized. This beta chain is a stray sequence in a library constructed for alpha chains; its clone size is not meaningful. This chain uses TRBV20-1 with TRBJ1-2; unclear D gene. CDR1 and CDR2 (germline): DFQATT, SNEGSKA (reference sequence). With 1 base removed from V and 7 bases from J, the gap between germline ends came to 13 bases. The CDR3 runs 13 residues. The CDR3 nucleotides are TGCAGTGCTAGAGCCGAAGGGTTTGGTGGCTACACCTTC. This gives the protein CSARAEGFGGYTF.

At least ten counts were recorded for this clonotype. For a library built for alpha chains, this beta chain is a stray read; little rests on its size. The chain has TRBV28 and TRBJ1-1, with D unclear. There are 12 residues in the CDR3. Germline V CDR1 and CDR2: MDHEN, SYDVKM. The germline V and J ends were trimmed by 5 bases and 4 bases, with 8 bases remaining between them. CDR3 in DNA: TGTGCCAGCAGTCCCTTGACCACTGAAGCTTTCTTT. Its translation is CASSPLTTEAFF.

This clonotype is categorized as large. Because the library targeted alpha chains, this beta chain is an off-target read whose size means little. The chain has TRBV24-1 and TRBJ2-5; 11 positions agree with TRBD2. The V gene's germline CDR1 is KGHDR and CDR2 SFDVKD. The CDR3 consists of 15 residues. J gave up 4 bases and V 3 bases, and 3 bases lay outside the gene matches. This CDR3 is CATSDVSGRAETQYF. The CDR3 DNA sequence: TGTGCCACCAGTGATGTTAGCGGGAGGGCAGAGACCCAGTACTTC.

This clonotype is deemed medium-sized. As an off-target read in a library built for alpha chains, this beta chain has a frequency of little significance. The chain employs TRBV7-2 and TRBJ2-2, with D possibly being TRBD2 (6 bases). Germline CDR1 is SGHTA and CDR2 is FQGNSA. Trimming removed 5 bases from V and 6 bases from J, with 13 bases in between. The CDR3 has 14 residues. Here the CDR3 reads CASSLMGGPGELFF. The CDR3 nucleotides are TGTGCCAGCAGCCTCATGGGAGGACCCGGGGAGCTGTTTTTT. The full variable domain, in which reference TRBV7-2 and TRBJ2-2 provide the parts outside the CDR3, is GAGVSQSPSNKVTEKGKDVELRCDPISGHTALYWYRQSLGQGLEFLIYFQGNSAPDKSGLPSDRFSAERTGGSVSTLTIQRTQQEDSAVYLCASSLMGGPGELFFGEGSRLTVL.

This clonotype is medium-sized within its sample. The library was prepared for alpha chains; this beta chain is a stray read, so its frequency means little. V usage is TRBV7-9 and J usage is TRBJ2-5, with no clear D. CDR1 and CDR2 (germline): SEHNR, FQNEAQ (reference sequence). This CDR3 is 11 amino acids long. The V and J ends lost 4 bases and 7 bases respectively, with 7 bases between them. The CDR3 DNA sequence: TGTGCCAGCAGCTCGAAAGTGACCCAGTACTTC. Translation: CASSSKVTQYF.

This clonotype was seen a handful of times. As an off-target read in a library built for alpha chains, this beta chain has a frequency of little significance. The chain is built from TRBV29-1 and TRBJ2-7, with D maybe TRBD2 (6 bases). The V gene's germline CDR1 is SQVTM and CDR2 ANQGSEA. Trimming removed 5 bases at V and 2 bases at J, with 16 bases between. This CDR3 contains 14 residues. CDR3 amino acids: CSVQPGTPTYEQYF. CDR3 sequence (DNA): TGCAGCGTTCAACCAGGGACTCCAACCTACGAGCAGTACTTC.

This clonotype is labeled medium-sized. In a library made to pick up alpha chains, this beta chain is a stray read with a size that means little. The chain joins TRBV27 to TRBJ2-1; TRBD2 is a possible D gene (6 bases). Germline V gene lookup returns CDR1 MNHEY and CDR2 SMNVEV (reference sequence). Trimming cost V 5 bases and J 5 bases, with 13 bases left between them. The CDR3 extends over 14 amino acids. CDR3 DNA sequence: TGTGCCAGCAGTCCCGCGGGGTCCCACAATGAGCAGTTCTTC. It yields the protein CASSPAGSHNEQFF.

This clonotype ranks as large. This beta chain came through as a stray read in a library set up for alpha chains, and its size says little. V is TRBV19 and J is TRBJ1-5, with D unresolved. The germline CDR1 and CDR2 sequences are LNHDA and SQIVND (reference sequence). V was shortened by 7 bases and J by 4 bases, with 8 bases between the two germline ends. The CDR3 totals 12 residues. The CDR3 DNA reads TGTGCCAGTAAGGCCGAGAATCAGCCCCAGCATTTT. Translation gives CASKAENQPQHF.

In its sample, this clonotype is medium-sized. Because this beta chain is a stray read in a library intended to capture alpha chains, its abundance should not be given much weight. This rearrangement joins TRBV11-2 to TRBJ2-5, with D tentatively TRBD2 (6 bases). The CDR3 totals 15 residues. The V end was cut by 5 bases, the J end by 4 bases, with 17 bases between. The germline CDR1 and CDR2 sequences are SGHAT and FQNNGV. The CDR3 spells CASSRGSAGGETQYF. CDR3 bases: TGTGCCAGCAGCCGAGGATCGGCCGGGGGAGAGACCCAGTACTTC.

By frequency in the sample, this clonotype is medium-sized. Since the library was made to target alpha chains, this beta chain is a stray read and its abundance is not meaningful. The rearrangement joins TRBV7-3 to TRBJ2-1; the match to TRBD2 covers 7 bases. CDR1 is SGHTA and CDR2 is FQGTGA in the germline V gene. The CDR3 is 15 residues long. The trim removed 5 bases at V and 0 bases at J, leaving 4 bases unmatched. CDR3 loop: CASSRDYSSYNEQFF. CDR3 sequence (DNA): TGTGCCAGCAGCCGGGACTATAGCTCCTACAATGAGCAGTTCTTC.

This clonotype is labeled medium-sized (0.01 to 0.1%). As an off-target read in a library built for alpha chains, this beta chain has a frequency of little significance. The chain joins TRBV6-1 to TRBJ1-5; D gene unclear. Germline V gene sequence: CDR1 MNHNS, CDR2 SASEGT. The CDR3 sequence is 15 residues long. The V gene lost 1 base and the J gene lost 4 bases, with 11 bases spanning the gap. The CDR3 nucleotides are TGTGCCAGCAGTGAAGGTATCGGTCGGAATCAGCCCCAGCATTTT. Protein: CASSEGIGRNQPQHF.

In the case of this clonotype: The library was built for alpha chains, so this beta chain is an off-target read and its size means little. The chain joins TRBV28 to TRBJ2-1; 9 bases match TRBD2. CDR3 length: 16 amino acids. Germline trimming cut 1 base from V and 4 bases from J; bases unmatched to any gene: 5. The germline V gene has CDR1 MDHEN and CDR2 SYDVKM. This chain's CDR3 is CASSLFSGSAYNEQFF. DNA of the CDR3: TGTGCCAGCAGTTTATTTAGCGGGAGTGCTTACAATGAGCAGTTCTTC.

This clonotype qualifies as medium-sized. Because this beta chain is a stray read in a library intended to capture alpha chains, its abundance should not be given much weight. This chain joins TRBV5-4 and TRBJ2-1; D call uncertain. The CDR3 runs to 15 residues. V shed 3 bases and J shed 6 bases, with 16 bases lying between them. CDR1 SGHNT and CDR2 YYREEE come from the germline V gene (reference sequence). CDR3 coding DNA: TGTGCCAGCAGCTCCAACAGACTGGCGAGCAATGAGCAGTTCTTC. Translation: CASSSNRLASNEQFF.

In its sample, this clonotype is medium-sized. Since it is a stray read in a library aimed at alpha chains, this beta chain has a size that is not meaningful. This chain joins TRBV28 and TRBJ2-1; 15 bases are a match to TRBD2. The J segment lost 1 base and the V segment lost 6 bases, leaving 10 bases of the junction unmatched. Per germline, CDR1 MDHEN and CDR2 SYDVKM. The CDR3 spans 19 residues. The DNA of the CDR3 is TGTGCCAGCAGCCTGGGACTAGCGGGAGGTGGATGGTCCTACAATGAGCAGTTCTTC. Amino acids: CASSLGLAGGGWSYNEQFF.

Within the sample, this clonotype is medium-sized (0.01 to 0.1%). Because the library targeted alpha chains, this beta chain is an off-target read whose size means little. The chain combines TRBV4-3 with TRBJ1-6; D might be TRBD1 (6 bases). The CDR3 length is 16 residues. CDR1 is LGHNA and CDR2 is YSLEER in the germline V gene. The V end was cut by 1 base, the J end by 7 bases, with 14 bases between. CDR3 residues: CASSQGTATQNSPLHF. The CDR3 nucleotides are TGCGCCAGCAGCCAAGGGACAGCCACCCAGAATTCACCCCTCCACTTT.

Of note for this clonotype: A library made for alpha chains picked up this beta chain off target, so its size means little. V usage is TRBV3-1 and J usage is TRBJ2-1, with D maybe TRBD1 (7 bases). With 4 bases removed from V and 8 bases from J, the gap between germline ends came to 21 bases. Germline V gene data show CDR1 as LGHDT and CDR2 as YNNKEL (reference sequence). This CDR3 spans 16 amino acids. In DNA form, the CDR3 reads TGTGCCAGCAGCCGCGCTGGGGGGACCCAGGGGGATGAGCAGTTCTTC. It yields the protein CASSRAGGTQGDEQFF.

This clonotype is judged large (0.1 to 1%). This beta chain is a stray read from a library made for alpha chains; its abundance is not meaningful. V usage is TRBV7-2 and J usage is TRBJ2-7, with 7 bases matching TRBD1. After removal of 4 bases from V and 3 bases from J, the junction contained 3 bases not matched to a gene. Germline CDR1 reads SGHTA; CDR2 reads FQGNSA. The CDR3 length is 13 residues. The CDR3 here is CASSSRDSYEQYF. The CDR3 DNA reads TGTGCCAGCAGCTCCAGGGACAGCTACGAGCAGTACTTC.

Judged by abundance, this clonotype is medium-sized (0.01 to 0.1%). A junction end diverges from the germline sequence, so it may reflect a read error. This beta chain lies outside the target of a library built for alpha chains; its clone size means little. The chain couples TRBV18 to TRBJ1-5; D unclear. Germline V gene lookup returns CDR1 KGHSH and CDR2 LQKENI. The CDR3 runs to 16 residues. This CDR3 reads CASSPPKGPRNQPQHF. Written as DNA, the CDR3 is TGTGCCAGCTCTCCACCGAAGGGCCCGCGCAATCAGCCCCAGCATTTT.

By sample share, this clonotype is medium-sized (0.01 to 0.1%). As an off-target read in a library built for alpha chains, this beta chain has a frequency of little significance. The chain combines TRBV9 with TRBJ2-7; D is ambiguous. Germline-derived CDR1 and CDR2 are SGDLS and YYNGEE. The CDR3 has 13 residues. Trimming shortened V by 0 bases and J by 3 bases, and 7 bases separated the two germline ends. CDR3 residues: CASSVGPYYEQYF. The CDR3, as DNA: TGTGCCAGCAGCGTAGGTCCCTACTACGAGCAGTACTTC. Combining the CDR3 with reference TRBV9 and TRBJ2-7 gives the whole variable domain DSGVTQTPKHLITATGQRVTLRCSPRSGDLSVYWYQQSLDQGLQFLIQYYNGEERAKGNILERFSAQQFPDLHSELNLSSLELGDSALYFCASSVGPYYEQYFGPGTRLTVT.